These 24 T cell receptor beta chains originate from one sample sequenced in a study of blood T cell repertoires in COVID-19. Generated by immunoSEQ multiplex PCR, the TCRdb table keeps only in-frame clones and is missing some. Here the sample spans fewer than 100,000 clones, under 85% being singletons. Sequencing was done on a sample of peripheral blood. The origin of the receptors is a man aged 70-80 years with acute or convalescent COVID-19.

The chain links TRBV11-2 to TRBJ2-5, with D perhaps matching TRBD1 (5 bases). V gave up 10 bases and J gave up 2 bases, with 17 bases separating them. The germline CDR1 and CDR2 sequences are SGHAT and FQNNGV. The CDR3 spans 14 residues. DNA of the CDR3: TGTGCCATAAGTCGAGGCAAGGGGCAAGAGACCCAGTACTTC. Translated: CAISRGKGQETQYF. Variable domain in full (rest from reference TRBV11-2 and TRBJ2-5): EAGVAQSPRYKIIEKRQSVAFWCNPISGHATLYWYQQILGQGPKLLIQFQNNGVVDDSQLPKDRFSAERLKGVDSTLKIQPAKLEDSAVYLCAISRGKGQETQYFGPGTRLLVL.

V is TRBV28 and J is TRBJ1-5; 7 bases are shared with TRBD1. The germline gives CDR1 MDHEN, CDR2 SYDVKM. The CDR3 has 15 residues. The junction had 10 bases not matched to a gene; V was cut back by 5 bases and J by 6 bases. Written as DNA, the CDR3 is TGTGCCAGCAGTGCATCCGGGACAGTGGTTCAGCCCCAGCATTTT. Residues: CASSASGTVVQPQHF.

The chain is built from TRBV19 and TRBJ1-2; D remains ambiguous. The V and J ends lost 3 bases and 4 bases respectively, with 9 bases between them. Germline CDR1 is LNHDA and CDR2 is SQIVND (reference sequence). CDR3 length: 13 amino acids. The CDR3 DNA is TGTGCCAGTAGTATCTCGGCAGGCTATGGCTACACCTTC. This encodes CASSISAGYGYTF. The complete variable domain, with remaining parts taken from reference TRBV19 and TRBJ1-2, reads DGGITQSPKYLFRKEGQNVTLSCEQNLNHDAMYWYRQDPGQGLRLIYYSQIVNDFQKGDIAEGYSVSREKKESFPLTVTSAQKNPTAFYLCASSISAGYGYTFGSGTRLTVV.

The J gene is TRBJ2-7, the V gene TRBV21-1; TRBD2 is the table's D call and was not checked against the DNA. TRBV21-1 is labeled a pseudogene. This CDR3 contains 14 residues. DNA for the CDR3: TGTGCCAGCAGCAATAAGCGGGAGGGCCACGAGCAGTACTTC. This codes for CASSNKREGHEQYF.

The chain combines TRBV7-9 with TRBJ1-1, with a possible D match to TRBD1 (6 bases). This CDR3 comprises 13 residues. Trimming removed 5 bases at V and 6 bases at J, with 13 bases between. Looked up from germline, CDR1 is SEHNR and CDR2 is FQNEAQ (reference sequence). CDR3 sequence: CASSMQGTAEAFF. In nucleotides, the CDR3 is TGTGCCAGCAGCATGCAGGGGACCGCTGAAGCTTTCTTT.

This chain joins TRBV19 and TRBJ2-7, with 9 positions matching TRBD2. The ends lost 1 base at V and 0 bases at J; junction bases unmatched: 7. The germline gives CDR1 LNHDA, CDR2 SQIVND (reference sequence). The CDR3 runs 17 residues. The CDR3: CASSIGRLAGTSYEQYF. The CDR3 DNA reads TGTGCCAGTAGTATAGGACGGCTAGCGGGGACCTCCTACGAGCAGTACTTC.

The rearrangement joins TRBV15 to TRBJ2-5; weak D call: TRBD2 (5 bases). V gave up 0 bases and J gave up 7 bases, with 15 bases separating them. Germline CDR1 LNHNV, CDR2 YYDKDF (reference sequence). The CDR3 spans 15 residues. The CDR3 loop is CATSRDSQGGGTQYF. In DNA, the CDR3 is TGTGCCACCAGCAGAGATTCCCAAGGAGGTGGGACCCAGTACTTC.

V gene TRBV6-4 combines with J gene TRBJ1-3; the match to TRBD1 covers 7 bases. Germline V CDR1 and CDR2: MRHNA, SNTAGT. V shed 6 bases, J shed 6 bases, and the junction held 8 bases outside the gene matches. The CDR3 is made up of 14 amino acids. CDR3 sequence reads: CASSPTGYENTIYF. The DNA of the CDR3 is TGTGCCAGCAGCCCGACAGGGTACGAAAACACCATATATTTT.

The rearrangement links TRBV5-4 to TRBJ2-3, with D perhaps matching TRBD1 (5 bases). Germline values: CDR1 SGHNT, CDR2 YYREEE (reference sequence). The CDR3 is made up of 16 amino acids. V shed 2 bases and J shed 0 bases, with 13 bases lying between them. The CDR3 sequence: CASSFALKGSTDTQYF. In DNA form, the CDR3 reads TGTGCCAGCAGCTTCGCCTTGAAGGGGAGCACAGATACGCAGTATTTT.

This clone appeared once. V is TRBV28 and J is TRBJ1-2; 7 bases map to TRBD1. The CDR3 length is 16 residues. Trimming cost V 5 bases and J 0 bases; bases outside gene matches: 9. The germline CDR1 and CDR2 sequences are MDHEN and SYDVKM. The CDR3 DNA follows: TGTGCCAGCAGTCTCCCGGACAGGATTGCTAACTATGGCTACACCTTC. This sequence encodes CASSLPDRIANYGYTF.

The chain combines TRBV29-1 with TRBJ2-3, with TRBD1 identical over 7 bases. The CDR3 sequence is 16 residues long. The germline V gene has CDR1 SQVTM and CDR2 ANQGSEA. V gave up 7 bases and J gave up 4 bases; unmatched junction bases: 17. CDR3 sequence (DNA): TGCAGCGCCTACCTACTTAATACAGGGGTGGCAGATACGCAGTATTTT. It translates to CSAYLLNTGVADTQYF.

The CDR3 sequence is CASSQSFDSPLHF. CDR3 bases: TGTGCCAGCAGCCAATCCTTTGATTCACCCCTCCACTTT. The chain links TRBV3-1 (or the pseudogene TRBV3-2) to TRBJ1-6; unclear D gene. The V end was cut by 2 bases, the J end by 8 bases, with 7 bases between. Germline-derived CDR1 and CDR2 are LGHDT and YNNKEL (reference sequence). The CDR3 covers 13 residues.

The rearrangement joins TRBV11-3 to TRBJ2-7; 7 bases align to TRBD1. CDR1 is SGHNT, CDR2 YENEEA, per germline. The CDR3 consists of 14 residues. J was trimmed by 5 bases and V by 1 base; bases with no gene match: 5. The CDR3 region has the DNA TGTGCCAGCAGCTTAGCGACAGGGCCTCACGAGCAGTACTTC. Residues: CASSLATGPHEQYF.

The chain employs TRBV28 and TRBJ1-2; D is uncertain. The CDR3 is 16 residues long. Germline V gives CDR1 MDHEN, CDR2 SYDVKM. V dropped 2 bases and J dropped 5 bases, with 18 bases sitting between them. CDR3 residues: CASSLPDRGGLYGYTF. The DNA for the CDR3 is TGTGCCAGCAGTTTACCCGACCGTGGAGGCTTGTATGGCTACACCTTC.

The V call is TRBV13, the J call TRBJ1-3; tentatively, D is TRBD1 (6 bases). The CDR3 has 16 residues. Between the trimmed V and J ends, which lost 6 bases and 0 bases, there was a span of 15 bases. Germline CDR1 PRHDT, CDR2 FYEKMQ (reference sequence). The CDR3 bases are TGTGCCAGCAGGCTACAGGGAGCTGTCTCTGGAAACACCATATATTTT. Translation: CASRLQGAVSGNTIYF.

The V and J genes are TRBV19 and TRBJ2-5; D not resolved. CDR1 LNHDA and CDR2 SQIVND come from the germline V gene (reference sequence). This CDR3 region has 15 residues. Trimming shortened V by 6 bases and J by 3 bases, and 17 bases separated the two germline ends. CDR3 nucleotides: TGTGCCAGTAGCTACCAGCGTTCTGTTAAAGAGACCCAGTACTTC. It specifies CASSYQRSVKETQYF.

This clone was found a few times. The chain is built from TRBV5-4 and TRBJ2-2, with D perhaps matching TRBD2 (7 bases). Per the germline V gene, CDR1 is SGHNT and CDR2 is YYREEE (reference sequence). The CDR3 covers 15 residues. Trimming took 6 bases from V and 4 from J, leaving 16 bases between them. The CDR3 sequence: CASTPGGLGTGELFF. Written as DNA, the CDR3 is TGTGCCAGCACCCCCGGGGGGCTTGGCACCGGGGAGCTGTTTTTT. Full variable domain (remainder filled in from reference TRBV5-4 and TRBJ2-2): ETGVTQSPTHLIKTRGQQVTLRCSSQSGHNTVSWYQQALGQGPQFIFQYYREEENGRGNFPPRFSGLQFPNYSSELNVNALELDDSALYLCASTPGGLGTGELFFGEGSRLTVL.

V and J are TRBV7-3 and TRBJ1-1; a weak D match, TRBD1 (6 bases). V shed 5 bases and J shed 0 bases, with 10 bases lying between them. This CDR3 has 14 amino acids. Germline CDR1 SGHTA, CDR2 FQGTGA. The CDR3 region is CASSPQGMNTEAFF. In DNA form, the CDR3 reads TGTGCCAGCAGCCCTCAGGGGATGAACACTGAAGCTTTCTTT.

The chain combines TRBV2 with TRBJ1-2; TRBD1 aligns across 9 bases. Germline trimming cut 6 bases from V and 6 bases from J; bases unmatched to any gene: 11. The CDR3 runs 15 residues. The germline CDR1 and CDR2 sequences are SNHLY and FYNNEI. The CDR3 bases are TGTGCCAGCAGGGAACGGACAGGGGAGGCGGATGGCTACACCTTC. Translated, it gives CASRERTGEADGYTF.

As for this clone: The junction departs from germline at one end; a sequencing error may be responsible. The chain combines TRBV2 with TRBJ2-7; 9 positions match TRBD1. The CDR3 is made up of 13 amino acids. Germline V gene data show CDR1 as SNHLY and CDR2 as FYNNEI. The CDR3 bases are TGTGCCAGCAGTTACGGGACAGGGACCGTTATCCACTTC. Translated, it gives CASSYGTGTVIHF.

V and J are TRBV19 and TRBJ1-6, with D uncertain. There are 13 residues in the CDR3. Trimming cost V 3 bases and J 8 bases, with 8 bases left between them. Per germline, CDR1 LNHDA and CDR2 SQIVND (reference sequence). CDR3 DNA: TGTGCCAGTAGTATCTCGGTTGATTCACCCCTCCACTTT. Its translation is CASSISVDSPLHF. Together with reference TRBV19 and TRBJ1-6, the CDR3 gives the full variable domain: DGGITQSPKYLFRKEGQNVTLSCEQNLNHDAMYWYRQDPGQGLRLIYYSQIVNDFQKGDIAEGYSVSREKKESFPLTVTSAQKNPTAFYLCASSISVDSPLHFGNGTRLTVT.

The chain couples TRBV2 to TRBJ1-2; TRBD1 matches at 10 bases. Germline V gene sequence: CDR1 SNHLY, CDR2 FYNNEI. The V segment lost 5 bases and the J segment 8 bases; nucleotides outside the gene matches: 5. The CDR3 contains 13 residues. CDR3 nucleotide sequence: TGTGCCAGCAGTCCGGGACAGGGGCGCGGCTACACCTTC. It translates to CASSPGQGRGYTF.

The rearrangement uses TRBV15 and TRBJ2-1, with 7 bases identical to TRBD2. V shed 1 base and J 6 bases; nucleotides not matched to a gene: 6. The germline gives CDR1 LNHNV, CDR2 YYDKDF (reference sequence). The CDR3 sequence is 15 residues long. The CDR3 DNA sequence: TGTGCCACCAGCAGAGGCGGGAGTGGTACCAATGAGCAGTTCTTC. It yields the protein CATSRGGSGTNEQFF.

This chain uses TRBV18 with TRBJ1-3; no definite D call. Trimming left V 2 bases short and J 0 bases short, with 8 bases between. Germline V gives CDR1 KGHSH, CDR2 LQKENI. This CDR3 is built from 15 residues. Here the CDR3 DNA reads TGTGCCAGCTCACCAAGCCAGGTCTCTGGAAACACCATATATTTT. Translating gives CASSPSQVSGNTIYF.